In this sample, the clone carrying this TCR beta chain turned up many times. Its target is not known. The CDR3 totals 16 residues. CDR1 and CDR2 (germline): SQVTM, ANQGSEA. With 7 bases clipped from V and 7 bases from J, the junction kept 18 bases outside the gene matches. Molecular barcoding with unique molecular identifiers was used for the TCRbeta library. MiXCR, applied by TCRdb to the PCR reads, yields one record per CDR3 protein. The sample records about 200,000 distinct CDR3 sequences, roughly a sixth being singletons. The data stem from a study of T-cell reconstitution after alpha-beta-depleted transplantation in children. Study outcomes and limitations: Where alpha-beta T cells came from about two months after transplant was reportedly several hundred expanded graft clones.

The J gene is TRBJ2-2, the V gene TRBV29-1; 7 bases are a match to TRBD1. This sample comprised PBMCs, mostly from graft donor cells, obtained 360 days after TCRalphabeta/CD19-depleted stem cell transplant. The sequence derives from a male patient between 2 and 10 years old who had a stem cell transplant for acute lymphoblastic leukemia, so the T cells may come from the graft donor. The CDR3 bases are TGCAGCGCCGCCGGCCCAAGGGACAGATTCAGCGGGGAGCTGTTTTTT. Translated, it gives CSAAGPRDRFSGELFF.